The rows below give T cell receptor beta chains drawn from one sample of a study of OX40 agonist ivuxolimab in advanced cancers. Method: immunoSEQ multiplex PCR; TCRdb's copy keeps in-frame clones and lacks some. This sample has around 56,000 clones, with approximately 85% found just once. This specimen consisted of CD4+ or CD8+ T cells sorted from blood, obtained in a trial of the OX40 agonist ivuxolimab. All receptors derive from an adult with an advanced solid tumor such as melanoma, head and neck, liver or kidney cancer. CDR3s include the opening cysteine and the closing phenylalanine or tryptophan. Fields, in order: clone size, D gene, CDR3 length, V gene, J gene, CDR3 DNA, CDR3 protein. A D gene is named only where the DNA matches it firmly. Clone size, where shown, is once, few, many, or a class for clones that have expanded.

NA	NA	19	TRBV4-2	TRBJ2-6	TGTGCCAGCAGCCAACAACAGGTTGTACGGGAAGCTGGGGCCAACGTCCTGACTTTC	CASSQQQVVREAGANVLTF
NA	NA	13	TRBV11-2	TRBJ1-2	TGTGCCAGCAGCTTAGAGGATGGGTATGGCTACACCTTC	CASSLEDGYGYTF
NA	TRBD2	15	TRBV13	TRBJ2-1	TGTGCCAGCAGCCTCCGACTAGCGGGAGCCGATGAGCAGTTCTTC	CASSLRLAGADEQFF
once	NA	11	TRBV14	TRBJ1-1	TGTGCCAGCAGCCTCCTAGATGAAGCTTTCTTT	CASSLLDEAFF
NA	NA	12	TRBV13	TRBJ2-3	TGTGCCAGCAGCGAATCTACAGGTACGCAGTATTTT	CASSESTGTQYF
NA	TRBD2	15	TRBV19	TRBJ2-1	TGTGCCAGTAGTAACAGCGGGGGACCTTACAATGAGCAGTTCTTC	CASSNSGGPYNEQFF
NA	NA	14	TRBV13	TRBJ1-1	TGTGCCAGCAGCTTAGGACTGGAAAACACTGAAGCTTTCTTT	CASSLGLENTEAFF
once	NA	15	TRBV6-5	TRBJ2-1	TGTGCCAGCAGTCTAGGAGCGTACTTACACAATGAGCAGTTCTTC	CASSLGAYLHNEQFF
NA	TRBD2	16	TRBV28	TRBJ2-7	TGTGCCAGCAACGGGGTCGGACTAGCGGAGGCCTACGAGCAGTACTTC	CASNGVGLAEAYEQYF
NA	NA	15	TRBV19	TRBJ1-1	TGTGCCAGTAGTATCAGTGGCAAGATGAACACTGAAGCTTTCTTT	CASSISGKMNTEAFF
once	TRBD2	19	TRBV28	TRBJ2-2	TGTGCCAGCAGTTCAACCGGGACTAGCGGGAGACATTACACCGGGGAGCTGTTTTTT	CASSSTGTSGRHYTGELFF
once	NA	14	TRBV19	TRBJ1-2	TGTGCCAGTAGTATAGTGGGACACTACTATGGCTACACCTTC	CASSIVGHYYGYTF
NA	NA	14	TRBV6-5	TRBJ2-7	TGTGCCACCCAGATTATAGGGGGGCACTACGAGCAGTACTTC	CATQIIGGHYEQYF